Listed here are 12 T cell receptor beta chains from one sample, sequenced in a study of shared clonotypes between healthy human individuals. Assay: immunoSEQ multiplex PCR; the TCRdb copy retains only in-frame clones and omits some. The sample has around 690,000 clones; 90% are singletons. Sequencing was carried out using memory CD8+ T cells from PBMCs. Subset defined: CD45RO+ cells pooled with CCR7-negative TemRA cells. These receptors were obtained from a man between 18 and 29 years old in good health. Some clones in this sample may be carry-over from other donors' samples.

The chain has TRBV6-5 and TRBJ2-7; no clear D gene. CDR1 is MNHEY and CDR2 is SVGAGI in the germline V gene. Deletions cut 0 bases from V and 0 bases from J, with 12 bases between. The CDR3 is made up of 16 amino acids. The CDR3 protein is CASSYSMGLSSYEQYF. CDR3 DNA sequence: TGTGCCAGCAGTTACTCGATGGGCCTAAGCTCCTACGAGCAGTACTTC.

The chain has TRBV5-1 and TRBJ2-1; the D gene is possibly TRBD2 (5 bases). Germline CDR1 and CDR2: SGHRS and YFSETQ. The CDR3 is made up of 15 amino acids. V was clipped by 2 bases and J by 10 bases, with 19 bases between them. The CDR3 is CASSLKVREYQEQFF. In nucleotides, the CDR3 is TGCGCCAGCAGCTTAAAGGTTAGGGAGTACCAAGAGCAGTTCTTC.

The chain links TRBV2 to TRBJ1-3; D is ambiguous. The CDR3 runs 15 residues. Germline V gene lookup returns CDR1 SNHLY and CDR2 FYNNEI. The V gene lost 6 bases and the J gene lost 4 bases, with 16 bases spanning the gap. The CDR3 reads CASSAGPRRGNTIYF. The CDR3 DNA sequence: TGTGCCAGCAGCGCAGGCCCAAGGCGGGGAAACACCATATATTTT.

In DNA form, the CDR3 reads TGTGCCAGCAGCCCTGAACCGGGGACCGGGGAGCTGTTTTTT. This encodes CASSPEPGTGELFF. The V gene is TRBV14, the J gene TRBJ2-2; possibly TRBD2 for D (5 bases). V was clipped by 4 bases and J by 5 bases, with 11 bases between them. This CDR3 has 14 amino acids. Looked up from germline, CDR1 is SGHDN and CDR2 is FVKESK.

In regard to this clone: This sample also contains other DNA sequences that code for the same CDR3. The rearrangement uses TRBV19 and TRBJ2-7; TRBD1 agrees at 8 bases. Germline loops: CDR1 LNHDA, CDR2 SQIVND (reference sequence). With 1 base clipped from V and 0 bases from J, the junction kept 2 bases outside the gene matches. The CDR3 consists of 15 residues. The CDR3 DNA reads as TGTGCCAGTAGTATAGGGACAGGGAGCTCCTACGAGCAGTACTTC. Protein: CASSIGTGSSYEQYF.

As for this clone: The sample has other DNA sequences that encode this CDR3 too. The rearrangement joins TRBV28 to TRBJ1-1; D is perhaps TRBD1 (6 bases). The CDR3 runs to 13 residues. The V and J ends lost 4 bases and 7 bases respectively, with 13 bases between them. Germline CDR1 MDHEN, CDR2 SYDVKM. In nucleotides, the CDR3 is TGTGCCAGCAGTTCTAAAAGACAGGTTGAAGCTTTCTTT. Encoded protein: CASSSKRQVEAFF.

The chain couples TRBV28 to TRBJ2-7; tentatively, D is TRBD1 (5 bases). Trimming removed 5 bases from V and 7 bases from J, with 12 bases in between. The germline CDR1 and CDR2 sequences are MDHEN and SYDVKM. The CDR3 has 12 residues. CDR3: CASSGPRTEQYF. The CDR3 DNA is TGTGCCAGCAGTGGACCACGGACAGAGCAGTACTTC.

The count of this clone is one. The chain joins TRBV11-2 to TRBJ2-1, with 8 bases matching TRBD2. The trim removed 8 bases at V and 9 bases at J, leaving 12 bases unmatched. Germline CDR1 SGHAT, CDR2 FQNNGV. This CDR3 region has 14 residues. The DNA for the CDR3 is TGTGCCAGCTCCTTGCCGAGCGGGAGTGCTGAGCAGTTCTTC. Protein: CASSLPSGSAEQFF.

The gene calls are TRBV15 and TRBJ2-7; D is possibly TRBD1 (5 bases). V lost 4 bases, J lost 3 bases, and 10 bases lay in between. Germline CDR1 and CDR2: LNHNV and YYDKDF (reference sequence). The CDR3 has 13 residues. DNA of the CDR3: TGTGCCACCAGCACTAGGACAAACTACGAGCAGTACTTC. Its protein is CATSTRTNYEQYF.

This clone was counted a single time. The chain combines TRBV7-9 with TRBJ1-2; the D is unclear. V lost 6 bases, J lost 10 bases, and 12 bases lay in between. Germline V lookup: CDR1 SEHNR, CDR2 FQNEAQ (reference sequence). CDR3 length: 11 residues. CDR3 sequence: CASSDTYDYTF. The CDR3 DNA reads as TGTGCCAGCAGTGACACATACGACTACACCTTC.

The gene calls are TRBV15 and TRBJ2-7; D call uncertain. CDR3 length: 13 residues. The germline V and J ends were trimmed by 5 bases and 4 bases, with 12 bases remaining between them. Germline V CDR1 and CDR2: LNHNV, YYDKDF (reference sequence). CDR3: CATSEKVTYEQYF. In DNA, the CDR3 is TGTGCCACCAGCGAAAAAGTAACTTACGAGCAGTACTTC.

CDR3 bases: TGTGCCAGCAGCTTTGCAGAGGGGGCAAACTACGAGCAGTACTTC. This sequence encodes CASSFAEGANYEQYF. The chain couples TRBV11-2 to TRBJ2-7; TRBD1 agrees at 7 bases. V shed 3 bases and J 3 bases; nucleotides not matched to a gene: 8. This CDR3 is 15 amino acids long. CDR1 is SGHAT and CDR2 is FQNNGV in the germline V gene.